The clone carrying this T cell receptor (beta chain) came up many times. The antigen is not known. The data derive from a study of blood T cells in healthy people across ages. General study points: Donor CMV status was unknown, possibly confounding expanded clonotype changes.

Peripheral blood samples of 9 to 10 milliliters were drawn from each donor. Per-sample yields of isolated PBMCs were at least 6 million. V shed 5 bases and J shed 3 bases, with 18 bases lying between them. The germline V gene encodes CDR1 SGHTA and CDR2 FQGTGA. The CDR3 has 16 amino acids. Then a second PCR, running roughly 7 to 11 cycles, was carried out with a sample-barcoded 5' primer and a J-beta primer mix. Via MiXCR, TCRdb re-called the 5' RACE reads, giving one row per CDR3 protein. The sample holds some 640,000 distinct CDR3 sequences, approximately 30% seen once. The receptor comes from a woman of 80 years or more in good health. The material sequenced was blood. The J gene is TRBJ2-3, the V gene TRBV7-3; TRBD1 or TRBD2 may be the D gene (7 bases each). DNA of the CDR3: TGTGCCAGCAGCCCCCAGGGGGGGGGCACAACAGATACGCAGTATTTT. Protein product: CASSPQGGGTTDTQYF.